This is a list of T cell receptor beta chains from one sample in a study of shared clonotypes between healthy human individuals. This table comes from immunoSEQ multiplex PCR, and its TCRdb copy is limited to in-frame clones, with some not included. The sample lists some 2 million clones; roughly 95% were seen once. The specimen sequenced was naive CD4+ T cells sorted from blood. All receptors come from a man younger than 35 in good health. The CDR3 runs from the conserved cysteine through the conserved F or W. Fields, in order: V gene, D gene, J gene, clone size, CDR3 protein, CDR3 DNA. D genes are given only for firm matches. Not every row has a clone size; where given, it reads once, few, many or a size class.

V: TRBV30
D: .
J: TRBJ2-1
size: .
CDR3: CAWRRDSTYNEQFF
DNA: TGTGCCTGGAGGCGGGACAGTACCTACAATGAGCAGTTCTTC

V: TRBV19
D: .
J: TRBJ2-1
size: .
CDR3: CASSISDNEQFF
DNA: TGTGCCAGTAGTATCAGCGACAATGAGCAGTTCTTC

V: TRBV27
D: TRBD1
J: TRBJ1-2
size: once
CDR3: CASRRTGSNGYTF
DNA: TGTGCCAGCAGGCGGACAGGGTCGAATGGCTACACCTTC

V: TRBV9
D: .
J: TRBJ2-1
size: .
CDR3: CASSVVGQPGNEQFF
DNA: TGTGCCAGCAGCGTAGTTGGCCAACCGGGCAATGAGCAGTTCTTC

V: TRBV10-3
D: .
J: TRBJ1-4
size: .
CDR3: CAIRAGETNEKLFF
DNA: TGTGCCATCAGAGCAGGGGAAACTAATGAAAAACTGTTTTTT

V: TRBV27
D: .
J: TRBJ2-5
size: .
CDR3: CASSRTGTYQETQYF
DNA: TGTGCCAGCAGTCGTACCGGGACATACCAAGAGACCCAGTACTTC

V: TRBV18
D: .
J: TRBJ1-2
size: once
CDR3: CASSPDGSYGYTF
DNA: TGTGCCAGCTCACCAGATGGCAGCTATGGCTACACCTTC

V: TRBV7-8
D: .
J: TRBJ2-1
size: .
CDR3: CASSPRDRAYNEQFF
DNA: TGTGCCAGCAGCCCCCGGGACCGAGCATACAATGAGCAGTTCTTC

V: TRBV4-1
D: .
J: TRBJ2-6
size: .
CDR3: CASSHSRGEANVLTF
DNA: TGCGCCAGCAGCCACAGCAGGGGAGAGGCCAACGTCCTGACTTTC

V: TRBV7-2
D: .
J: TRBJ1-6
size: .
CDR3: CASSLSSPYNSPLHF
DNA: TGTGCCAGCAGCTTATCGAGCCCCTATAATTCACCCCTCCACTTT

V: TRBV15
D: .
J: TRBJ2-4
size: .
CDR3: CATSRVRGNGNIQYF
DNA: TGTGCCACCAGCAGAGTTAGGGGGAATGGAAACATTCAGTACTTC

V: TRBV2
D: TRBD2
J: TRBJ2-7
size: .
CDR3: CASIAGRYEQYF
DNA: TGTGCCAGCATAGCGGGAAGGTACGAGCAGTACTTC

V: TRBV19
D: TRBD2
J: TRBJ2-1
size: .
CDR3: CASKIMASGTNEQFF
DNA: TGTGCCAGTAAAATCATGGCTAGCGGGACAAATGAGCAGTTCTTC

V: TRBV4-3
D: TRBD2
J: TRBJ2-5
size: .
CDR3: CASSQDAPGAGETQYF
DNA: TGCGCCAGCAGCCAAGATGCGCCGGGAGCGGGGGAGACCCAGTACTTC

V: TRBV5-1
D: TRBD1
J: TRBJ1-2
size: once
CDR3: CASSRGTGGDKFYGYTF
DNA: TGCGCCAGCAGCCGAGGGACAGGGGGCGATAAATTCTATGGCTACACCTTC

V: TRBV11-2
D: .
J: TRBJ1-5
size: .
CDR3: CASSLRGGVQPQHF
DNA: TGTGCCAGCAGCTTACGGGGAGGGGTTCAGCCCCAGCATTTT

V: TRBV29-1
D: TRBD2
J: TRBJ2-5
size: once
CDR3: CSVVFWREGRETQYF
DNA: TGCAGCGTTGTATTTTGGCGGGAGGGCCGGGAGACCCAGTACTTC

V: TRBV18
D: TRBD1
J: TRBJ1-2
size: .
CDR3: CASSPLDRVGYTF
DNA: TGTGCCAGCTCACCACTGGACAGGGTAGGCTACACCTTC

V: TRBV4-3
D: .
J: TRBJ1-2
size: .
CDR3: CASSQDRSSRVSLNYGYTF
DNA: TGCGCCAGCAGCCAAGATCGTTCATCCAGGGTCTCCCTCAACTATGGCTACACCTTC

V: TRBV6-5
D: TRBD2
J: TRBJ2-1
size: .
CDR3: CASRRAGGRDEQFF
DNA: TGTGCCAGCAGAAGAGCGGGAGGGAGGGATGAGCAGTTCTTC

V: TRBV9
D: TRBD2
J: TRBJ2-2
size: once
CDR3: CASSVDPGLVGTGELFF
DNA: TGTGCCAGCAGCGTAGACCCGGGACTAGTAGGGACCGGGGAGCTGTTTTTT